The source of this T cell receptor (beta chain) is a study of shared clonotypes between healthy human individuals. To note about this clone: Its antigen is as yet unknown. Other DNA sequences within the sample encode an identical CDR3.

Trimming shortened V by 1 base and J by 2 bases, and 6 bases separated the two germline ends. Per the germline V gene, CDR1 is MGHRA and CDR2 is YSYEKL. This CDR3 is 13 amino acids long. The assay was immunoSEQ multiplex PCR, and TCRdb's table has in-frame clones only and misses some. This table holds around 2,000,000 clones, roughly 94% found once. Points from the study as a whole: Incompleteness in sorted-subset sequencing, despite large depth, was shown by rarefaction. Represented genetic and exposure-history diversity was restricted by having few donors.

As defined, naive CD8 cells were CD45RO-negative and positively selected for CCR7, with terminally differentiated effector memory CD45RA+ cells excluded. All donors qualified as healthy HIV-negative adults and had experienced no recent acute infections or vaccinations. Only Caucasian adults living in Nashville, Tennessee made up the donor group. The sequence was obtained from a man aged 18 to 29 in good health. The rearrangement links TRBV4-1 to TRBJ2-7; D gene uncertain. The sample was naive CD8+ T cells sorted from blood. The CDR3 DNA is TGCGCCAGCAGCCAAGGTTCCGCCTACGAGCAGTACTTC. It translates to CASSQGSAYEQYF.